The rows below give T cell receptor beta chains drawn from one sample of a study of CD8 T cells in ankylosing spondylitis. TCRdb reprocessed the 5' RACE reads via MiXCR and lists one record per CDR3 protein. The table records about 330,000 distinct CDR3 sequences, roughly 8% of them present only once. The sample consisted of blood, either unsorted or a sorted T cell fraction (not recorded which). The source of these receptors is a male donor with ankylosing spondylitis. The CDR3 runs from the conserved cysteine through the conserved F or W. The D gene is left open where the match is weak. Part of the rows lack a size; the others show once, few, many or a class for expanded clones.

D gene	clone size	V gene	J gene	CDR3 DNA	CDR3 protein
-	many	TRBV5-6	TRBJ1-2	TGTGCCAGCAGCTTGTTCGGTCCAGGCTATGGCTACACCTTC	CASSLFGPGYGYTF
-	many	TRBV7-9	TRBJ2-2	TGTGCCAGCAGCACAACGACGAACACCGGGGAGCTGTTTTTT	CASSTTTNTGELFF
-	-	TRBV19	TRBJ1-1	TGTGCCAGTACCCTGATCGGGGCACGAGGCACTGAAGCTTTCTTT	CASTLIGARGTEAFF
TRBD2	-	TRBV12-3/TRBV12-4	TRBJ2-5	TGTGCCAGCAGTTTCATGTCGGGAGGGTATCTTGAGACCCAGTACTTC	CASSFMSGGYLETQYF
-	-	TRBV20-1	TRBJ1-2	TGCAGTGCTAATTACAGGGAGCGCGGCTACACCTTC	CSANYRERGYTF
-	-	TRBV12-3/TRBV12-4	TRBJ2-1	TGTGCCAGCAGTACGACCACCCGGGTGGGTAATGAGCAGTTCTTC	CASSTTTRVGNEQFF
-	few	TRBV7-9	TRBJ2-7	TGTGCCAGCAGCCCCGACACGATCCGCGGCGAGCAGTACTTC	CASSPDTIRGEQYF
-	many	TRBV5-1	TRBJ1-1	TGCGCCAGCAGCGGGGGACAGAACACTGAAGCTTTCTTT	CASSGGQNTEAFF
-	few	TRBV11-2	TRBJ2-7	TGTGCCAGCAGCTCCACAATTTCAGTAGATCCCTACGAGCAGTACTTC	CASSSTISVDPYEQYF
TRBD1	-	TRBV6-2/TRBV6-3	TRBJ2-3	TGTGCCAGCCGTGTGCTGACAGGGTCTGGCGCAGATACGCAGTATTTT	CASRVLTGSGADTQYF
-	-	TRBV2	TRBJ2-6	TGTGCCAGCAGTGAAGCTTGGCAGCGTGGGGCCAACGTCCTGACTTTC	CASSEAWQRGANVLTF
-	-	TRBV20-1	TRBJ2-3	TGCAGTGCTAGAGGCGGGGACGGAGATTCAGATACGCAGTATTTT	CSARGGDGDSDTQYF
TRBD1	many	TRBV6-2/TRBV6-3	TRBJ1-5	TGTGCCAGCAGTAGGGGGACAGTGGGGCAGCCCCAGCATTTT	CASSRGTVGQPQHF
TRBD2	few	TRBV12-3/TRBV12-4	TRBJ2-3	TGTGCCAGCAGTTTCAAGACTAGCGGGAGGTTCCCAGATACGCAGTATTTT	CASSFKTSGRFPDTQYF
TRBD1	few	TRBV20-1	TRBJ1-2	TGCAGTGCTAGACCCGGACAGGGGTTTGGCTACACCTTC	CSARPGQGFGYTF
TRBD2	-	TRBV12-3/TRBV12-4	TRBJ2-3	TGTGCCAGCAGAGGACTAGCGCGCTGGAGGTTTGGCACAGATACGCAGTATTTT	CASRGLARWRFGTDTQYF
-	few	TRBV5-1	TRBJ2-7	TGCGCCAGCAGCTTTGGTCAGCCTTCTACCTACGAGCAGTACTTC	CASSFGQPSTYEQYF
-	few	TRBV7-8	TRBJ2-5	TGTGCCAGCAGCTTGCCAGTAGAGACCCAGTACTTC	CASSLPVETQYF
-	-	TRBV28	TRBJ2-5	TGTGCCAGCAGCGGACCGTACGGGACCCAGTACTTC	CASSGPYGTQYF
TRBD1	few	TRBV5-1	TRBJ2-7	TGCGCCAGCAGCCCTTCCCCCGGGACAGGGTCCTACGAGCAGTACTTC	CASSPSPGTGSYEQYF
TRBD1	many	TRBV2	TRBJ1-4	TGTGCCAGCAACGTTCAGGGGGTACGGGAAAAACTGTTTTTT	CASNVQGVREKLFF
TRBD2	few	TRBV24-1	TRBJ2-1	TGTGCCACCAGTGATCCGGGACTAGCGGACACCGTCTACAATGAGCAGTTCTTC	CATSDPGLADTVYNEQFF
TRBD1	-	TRBV5-1	TRBJ2-7	TGCGCCAGCAGTACACAGGGGGCGATAGCCGAGCAGTACTTC	CASSTQGAIAEQYF
-	-	TRBV5-5	TRBJ2-2	TGTGCCAGCAGCTACCTTGGTGGGGGAGACACCGGGGAGCTGTTTTTT	CASSYLGGGDTGELFF
-	-	TRBV6-6	TRBJ1-1	TGTGCCAGCAGTTCGAATTTAGGGACAGAAGCTTTCTTT	CASSSNLGTEAFF
TRBD2	many	TRBV20-1	TRBJ2-2	TGCAGTGCTAGAGATATAGACCCTAGCGGGACCGGGGAGCTGTTTTTT	CSARDIDPSGTGELFF
TRBD1	few	TRBV19	TRBJ2-5	TGTGCCAGTAGTAGGGACAGGGAAGTCGGAGAGACCCAGTACTTC	CASSRDREVGETQYF
-	-	TRBV5-1	TRBJ1-6	TGCGCCAGCAGCCCCCGGGAGTCGGATTCACCCCTCCACTTT	CASSPRESDSPLHF
-	few	TRBV20-1	TRBJ2-5	TGCAGTGCTCAAACTCAAGAGACCCAGTACTTC	CSAQTQETQYF
TRBD2	-	TRBV5-1	TRBJ2-5	TGCGCCAGCAGCCTGGATCTAGCGGGAGGGCAAGAGACCCAGTACTTC	CASSLDLAGGQETQYF
-	few	TRBV14	TRBJ2-7	TGTGCCAGCAGCCAAGTTTTCCTTGCCGAGCAGTACTTC	CASSQVFLAEQYF
-	few	TRBV5-1	TRBJ2-1	TGCGCCAGCGATCCGAGCGGCCGCGGTGAGCAGTTCTTC	CASDPSGRGEQFF